Shown below are 20 T cell receptor beta chains from a single sample sequenced in a study of CD8+ T cells in alopecia areata (dated by TCRdb to the late 2010s). Explained via the paper, the time point label denotes: around 4 weeks on oral tofacitinib. Taken with the paper, the label for treatment or condition translates to: oral pan-JAK inhibitor, 5-10 mg twice daily. Receptor amplification or capture employed the immunoSEQ multiplex PCR assay. For TCR sequencing, RNA was extracted from every sample and reverse transcribed into cDNA to serve as template. TCRdb re-hosts the immuneACCESS table, in-frame sequences only. Its copies lack some clones; in the studies checked, an unresolved V gene accounts for under half of them, and the cause for the rest is not known. In this sample the table shows 200,000 to 250,000 clones, around three fifths of which occur a single time. The top ten constitute 4% to 5% of the sample.

The sample in question was CD4+ T cells sorted from blood, obtained at week 4, from a patient treated with tofacitinib. Every receptor here comes from a human donor with alopecia areata.

The chain links TRBV30 to TRBJ2-2; D unresolved. The CDR3 has 12 residues. Trimming removed 1 base from V and 4 bases from J, with 4 bases in between. Germline V gives CDR1 GTSNPN, CDR2 SVGIG (reference sequence). The CDR3 DNA reads TGTGCCTGGAGTGAGTTCACCGGGGAGCTGTTTTTT. This translates into CAWSEFTGELFF.

This clone was seen once. The chain joins TRBV30 to TRBJ2-3; D gene uncertain. Trimming pared 0 bases from V and 2 bases from J, leaving 9 bases between. The CDR3 totals 14 residues. The germline gives CDR1 GTSNPN, CDR2 SVGIG (reference sequence). CDR3 in amino acids: CAWSVFLTTDTQYF. The CDR3, as DNA: TGTGCCTGGAGTGTTTTTTTGACCACAGATACGCAGTATTTT.

The V and J genes are TRBV5-1 and TRBJ1-1, with TRBD1 matching 7 bases. J lost 10 bases, V lost 3 bases, and 12 bases had no gene match. Germline V gene lookup returns CDR1 SGHRS and CDR2 YFSETQ. The CDR3 is 14 residues long. The CDR3 protein is CASSSTGVPITAFF. The CDR3 coding sequence is TGCGCCAGCAGCTCAACAGGGGTTCCAATCACAGCTTTCTTT.

V gene TRBV7-8 combines with J gene TRBJ2-3; D tentatively fits TRBD1 or TRBD2 (5 bases each). Germline assignment: CDR1 SGHVS and CDR2 FQNEAQ. The V end lost 8 bases, the J end lost 5 bases, and 11 bases lay between the germline ends. There are 12 residues in the CDR3. The CDR3 DNA sequence: TGTGCCAGCCGGGACCGCGGAGATACGCAGTATTTT. Residues: CASRDRGDTQYF. The complete variable domain, with remaining parts taken from reference TRBV7-8 and TRBJ2-3, reads GAGVSQSPRYKVAKRGQDVALRCDPISGHVSLFWYQQALGQGPEFLTYFQNEAQLDKSGLPSDRFFAERPEGSVSTLKIQRTQQEDSAVYLCASRDRGDTQYFGPGTRLTVL.

This clone has just a few counts. The chain links TRBV4-1 to TRBJ2-7; D call uncertain. The V end lost 0 bases, the J end lost 7 bases, and 16 bases lay between the germline ends. CDR3 size: 15 residues. CDR1 is MGHRA, CDR2 YSYEKL, per germline. CDR3 sequence reads: CASSQDRGPPREQYF. In nucleotides, the CDR3 is TGCGCCAGCAGCCAAGATCGCGGACCCCCAAGAGAGCAGTACTTC.

The chain couples TRBV4-1 to TRBJ2-5; D is tentatively TRBD1 or TRBD2 (5 bases each). The CDR3 runs to 15 residues. CDR1 is MGHRA, CDR2 YSYEKL, per germline. V dropped 3 bases and J dropped 5 bases, with 16 bases sitting between them. DNA of the CDR3: TGCGCCAGCAGCCATCCTCCGGGGACGGGGGAGACCCAGTACTTC. It codes for CASSHPPGTGETQYF.

V gene TRBV29-1 combines with J gene TRBJ1-1, with D hard to call. V shed 6 bases and J shed 3 bases, with 11 bases lying between them. The CDR3 loop spans 12 amino acids. Germline-derived CDR1 and CDR2 are SQVTM and ANQGSEA. CDR3 sequence (DNA): TGCAGCGTCTCTCACGGGGACACTGAAGCTTTCTTT. Translating it yields CSVSHGDTEAFF. The entire variable domain, with the rest obtained from reference TRBV29-1 and TRBJ1-1, is as follows: SAVISQKPSRDICQRGTSLTIQCQVDSQVTMMFWYRQQPGQSLTLIATANQGSEATYESGFVIDKFPISRPNLTFSTLTVSNMSPEDSSIYLCSVSHGDTEAFFGQGTRLTVV.

The rearrangement uses TRBV18 and TRBJ2-3; D ambiguous. This CDR3 is built from 13 residues. The germline V gene has CDR1 KGHSH and CDR2 LQKENI. V was trimmed by 3 bases and J by 6 bases, leaving 10 bases between them. The CDR3 region is CASSPPSSDTQYF. CDR3 DNA: TGTGCCAGCTCACCGCCCTCTTCCGATACGCAGTATTTT.

This chain connects TRBV27 to TRBJ1-2, with 9 nucleotides matching TRBD1. Germline CDR1 and CDR2: MNHEY and SMNVEV (reference sequence). CDR3 length: 12 amino acids. V lost 6 bases to trimming and J lost 6 bases; unmatched junction nucleotides: 2. This CDR3 is CASRRTGDGYTF. As DNA, the CDR3 is TGTGCCAGCAGGAGGACAGGGGATGGCTACACCTTC.

This chain connects TRBV4-1 to TRBJ1-2; D might be TRBD1 (6 bases). V was clipped by 0 bases and J by 4 bases, with 9 bases between them. The CDR3 contains 14 residues. Germline CDR1 is MGHRA and CDR2 is YSYEKL. CDR3 protein: CASSQDRGTYGYTF. In DNA, the CDR3 is TGCGCCAGCAGCCAAGATAGGGGGACCTATGGCTACACCTTC.

The rearrangement links TRBV20-1 to TRBJ1-2; D might be TRBD1 (6 bases). Germline assignment: CDR1 DFQATT and CDR2 SNEGSKA (reference sequence). V lost 5 bases, J lost 8 bases, and 12 bases lay in between. The CDR3 sequence is 11 residues long. CDR3 sequence reads: CSAGDTEGYTF. The CDR3 nucleotides are TGCAGTGCTGGGGACACGGAAGGCTACACCTTC.

Only one count was recorded for this clone. This chain connects TRBV5-6 to TRBJ2-1; weak D call: TRBD2 (5 bases). V lost 2 bases and J 5 bases, leaving 17 bases between the germline ends. CDR1 is SGHDT and CDR2 is YYEEEE in the germline V gene. The CDR3 runs 16 residues. As DNA, the CDR3 is TGTGCCAGCAGCTTCTTGAGCGGTAACATAAACAATGAGCAGTTCTTC. This sequence encodes CASSFLSGNINNEQFF.

The chain links TRBV6-5 to TRBJ2-3; D uncertain. With 0 bases removed from V and 3 bases from J, the gap between germline ends came to 13 bases. Germline-derived CDR1 and CDR2 are MNHEY and SVGAGI. The length of the CDR3 is 16 residues. The CDR3 sequence is CASSYSPTGGTDTQYF. The CDR3 region has the DNA TGTGCCAGCAGTTACTCGCCTACCGGTGGAACAGATACGCAGTATTTT.

As to this clone: Other DNA sequences within the sample encode an identical CDR3. V gene TRBV2 combines with J gene TRBJ2-7, with D unresolved. This CDR3 contains 11 residues. V shed 7 bases and J shed 3 bases, with 7 bases lying between them. CDR1 and CDR2 from the germline V gene are SNHLY and FYNNEI. The CDR3 nucleotides read TGTGCCAGCAAGGAAGGCTACGAGCAGTACTTC. It encodes CASKEGYEQYF. Complete variable domain (other parts from reference TRBV2 and TRBJ2-7): EPEVTQTPSHQVTQMGQEVILRCVPISNHLYFYWYRQILGQKVEFLVSFYNNEISEKSEIFDDQFSVERPDGSNFTLKIRSTKLEDSAMYFCASKEGYEQYFGPGTRLTVT.

The CDR3 is CASSVRQSGGNEQFF. The CDR3 region has the DNA TGTGCCAGCAGTGTCAGACAGTCAGGGGGAAATGAGCAGTTCTTC. This rearrangement joins TRBV2 to TRBJ2-1, with 7 bases identical to TRBD1. The V and J ends lost 4 bases and 7 bases, in that order; junction bases with no gene match: 10. The CDR3 has 15 residues. CDR1 is SNHLY and CDR2 is FYNNEI in the germline V gene. The variable domain in full, completed from reference TRBV2 and TRBJ2-1, reads EPEVTQTPSHQVTQMGQEVILRCVPISNHLYFYWYRQILGQKVEFLVSFYNNEISEKSEIFDDQFSVERPDGSNFTLKIRSTKLEDSAMYFCASSVRQSGGNEQFFGPGTRLTVL.

The V gene is TRBV30, the J gene TRBJ1-1, with D uncertain. CDR3 size: 14 residues. CDR1 and CDR2 (germline): GTSNPN, SVGIG (reference sequence). V was pared by 4 bases and J by 0 bases, with 12 bases between. Here the CDR3 reads CAWTRGLLNTEAFF. For the CDR3, the DNA is TGTGCCTGGACGCGCGGGTTACTGAACACTGAAGCTTTCTTT.

The rearrangement links TRBV2 to TRBJ2-2; TRBD1 might be the D (6 bases). The V and J ends lost 6 bases and 5 bases respectively, with 16 bases between them. The CDR3 has 15 residues. CDR1 and CDR2 (germline): SNHLY, FYNNEI. Here the CDR3 reads CASSMWTALTGELFF. The CDR3 region has the DNA TGTGCCAGCAGCATGTGGACAGCACTTACCGGGGAGCTGTTTTTT. Complete variable domain (other parts from reference TRBV2 and TRBJ2-2): EPEVTQTPSHQVTQMGQEVILRCVPISNHLYFYWYRQILGQKVEFLVSFYNNEISEKSEIFDDQFSVERPDGSNFTLKIRSTKLEDSAMYFCASSMWTALTGELFFGEGSRLTVL.

The chain uses TRBV18 and TRBJ1-1; D not certain. V was trimmed by 0 bases and J by 6 bases, leaving 8 bases between them. Germline CDR1 KGHSH, CDR2 LQKENI. There are 13 residues in the CDR3. The CDR3 loop reads CASSPPGGAEAFF. The CDR3 coding sequence is TGTGCCAGCTCACCACCGGGTGGGGCTGAAGCTTTCTTT.

This clone was found a few times. The chain uses TRBV7-8 and TRBJ2-7; TRBD1 matches at 7 bases. After removal of 5 bases from V and 2 bases from J, the junction contained 9 bases not matched to a gene. CDR1 SGHVS and CDR2 FQNEAQ come from the germline V gene. The CDR3 extends over 15 amino acids. CDR3 loop: CASSRSTGQPYEQYF. CDR3 nucleotides: TGTGCCAGCAGCCGATCCACGGGACAGCCCTACGAGCAGTACTTC.

The chain carries TRBV19 and TRBJ1-2; 7 bases are a match to TRBD1. The CDR3 sequence is 14 residues long. V gave up 5 bases and J gave up 3 bases; unmatched junction bases: 6. Germline V CDR1 and CDR2: LNHDA, SQIVND (reference sequence). In DNA, the CDR3 is TGTGCCAGTAGTCTTCTGACAGGGTACTATGGCTACACCTTC. Amino acids: CASSLLTGYYGYTF.